This is a list of T cell receptor beta chains from one sample in a study of T-cell memory formation after mild COVID-19. TCRdb re-analysed the 5' RACE reads in MiXCR, keeping a single row per CDR3 protein. Of approximately 260,000 distinct CDR3 sequences listed, approximately 15% are singletons. The source material was PBMCs or a T cell subset sorted from them (not recorded which). These receptors all stem from a man between 18 and 35 years old who had mild COVID-19 (a few samples of this study predate the infection). Cell type and time point are not known. The CDR3 runs from the conserved cysteine through the conserved F or W. D genes are given only for firm matches. Only part of the rows carry a size: once, few, many, or a class if the clone is expanded.

j_gene	v_gene	abundance	d_gene	CDR3nt	CDR3aa
TRBJ2-7	TRBV11-2	many	TRBD2	TGTGCCAGCAGCTTGAACCCTAGCGGGGGGGCCGGTGAGCAGTACTTC	CASSLNPSGGAGEQYF
TRBJ2-5	TRBV12-3/TRBV12-4	few	NA	TGTGCCAGCAGTTGGGGCGTGGGGGCTATGGAGACCCAGTACTTC	CASSWGVGAMETQYF
TRBJ1-1	TRBV6-1	NA	NA	TGTGCCAGCAGTGATAGGGCTCTGACTGAAGCTTTCTTT	CASSDRALTEAFF
TRBJ2-2	TRBV4-1	many	TRBD1	TGCGCCAGCAGCCAGAGGACAGGGTGGGGCACCGGGGAGCTGTTTTTT	CASSQRTGWGTGELFF
TRBJ2-6	TRBV12-3/TRBV12-4	few	NA	TGTGCCAGCAGCCCTTTACAGGGCTCCGGGGCCAACGTCCTGACTTTC	CASSPLQGSGANVLTF
TRBJ2-5	TRBV18	many	TRBD2	TGTGCCAGCTCACCGAAGGCCTACGTGGTAGCGGGGAAAGAGACCCAGTACTTC	CASSPKAYVVAGKETQYF
TRBJ2-3	TRBV2	many	NA	TGTGCCACCACCCGGGGTAGCACAGATACGCAGTATTTT	CATTRGSTDTQYF
TRBJ2-2	TRBV4-2	NA	NA	TGTGCCAGCAGCCAAGAATGGGGTTCGAACACCGGGGAGCTGTTTTTT	CASSQEWGSNTGELFF
TRBJ2-1	TRBV5-1	few	TRBD2	TGCGCCACTTCCCCGGGGGGGGGGGCCCTTAGCTCCTACAATGAGCAGTTCTTC	CATSPGGGALSSYNEQFF
TRBJ1-1	TRBV20-1	NA	NA	TGCAGTGCCCCGCGGAGGGCGGACACTGAAGCTTTCTTT	CSAPRRADTEAFF
TRBJ2-1	TRBV7-2	NA	NA	TGTGCCAGCAGCACAAGCGGTCTCGTAAATGAGCAGTTCTTC	CASSTSGLVNEQFF
TRBJ1-2	TRBV12-3/TRBV12-4	NA	TRBD1	TGTGCCAGCAGGGACAGGGTGGTCTATGGCTACACCTTC	CASRDRVVYGYTF
TRBJ1-2	TRBV3-1	NA	NA	TGTGCCAGCAGCCAAGTGAGCACTCACTATGGCTACACCTTC	CASSQVSTHYGYTF
TRBJ2-3	TRBV20-1	few	NA	TGCACCCCCATGGGCGGCACAGATACGCAGTATTTT	CTPMGGTDTQYF
TRBJ2-3	TRBV29-1	NA	NA	TGCAGCGTTCCTCACTGGACAGATACGCAGTATTTT	CSVPHWTDTQYF
TRBJ2-2	TRBV10-2	NA	TRBD2	TGCGCCAGCAGATTACCTAGCGGGGAGAACACCGGGGAGCTGTTTTTT	CASRLPSGENTGELFF
TRBJ1-6	TRBV7-2	few	NA	TGTGCCAGCAGCCGACGGCCGGGACACGGGAATTCACCCCTCCACTTT	CASSRRPGHGNSPLHF
TRBJ2-3	TRBV7-3	NA	NA	TGTGCCAGCAGCACCCATCGAACAGGGAGCACAGATACGCAGTATTTT	CASSTHRTGSTDTQYF
TRBJ2-1	TRBV4-1	few	NA	TGCGCCAGCAGCTCCCGAGGGGGGACCTTCGAAGAGCAGTTCTTC	CASSSRGGTFEEQFF
TRBJ2-7	TRBV29-1	few	NA	TGCAGCGTTGCTCAGTACTACGAGCAGTACTTC	CSVAQYYEQYF
TRBJ1-1	TRBV7-6	few	NA	TGTGCCAGCAGCTTCCGGGGCCTGAACACTGAAGCTTTCTTT	CASSFRGLNTEAFF
TRBJ2-1	TRBV12-3/TRBV12-4	few	NA	TGTGCCAGCAGTCGGCAGGGTAGGAATGAGCAGTTCTTC	CASSRQGRNEQFF
TRBJ2-3	TRBV6-4	many	TRBD1	TGTGCCAGCGCTATTCAACAGGGGTCCAGCACAGATACGCAGTATTTT	CASAIQQGSSTDTQYF
TRBJ2-3	TRBV12-3/TRBV12-4	few	NA	TGTGCCAGCAGGTCAGCAGGGTCGAGAGATACGCAGTATTTT	CASRSAGSRDTQYF
TRBJ2-7	TRBV29-1	few	TRBD2	TGCAGCGTCCCGGGACTAGCAAGCGAGCAGTACTTC	CSVPGLASEQYF
TRBJ2-7	TRBV7-2	many	TRBD2	TGTGCCAGCAGCTTTACTAGCGGGGTCTACGAGCAGTACTTC	CASSFTSGVYEQYF
TRBJ2-1	TRBV7-2	many	TRBD1	TGTGCCAGCAGCTTGACGGACAGGGTTGGTGAGCAGTTCTTC	CASSLTDRVGEQFF
TRBJ1-5	TRBV27	NA	NA	TGTGCCAGCAGTTTAACCAAAAGGCCCAATCAGCCCCAGCATTTT	CASSLTKRPNQPQHF
TRBJ2-1	TRBV5-1	few	TRBD2	TGCGCCAGCAGTATAGGCGGGGGATCCTACAATGAGCAGTTCTTC	CASSIGGGSYNEQFF
TRBJ1-6	TRBV4-3	NA	NA	TGCGCCAGCAGCCAAGGAAGGGATTTTTATTCACCCCTCCACTTT	CASSQGRDFYSPLHF
TRBJ2-3	TRBV10-3	NA	TRBD2	TGTGCCATCAGTATGACGGCGGGAGGGTCAGATACGCAGTATTTT	CAISMTAGGSDTQYF
TRBJ2-3	TRBV10-1	NA	NA	TGCGCCAGCAGTGAAGGGACAGCGGGGGCAGATACGCAGTATTTT	CASSEGTAGADTQYF
TRBJ1-3	TRBV6-5	NA	NA	TGTGCCAGCAGGACAAACCTCAGGGAGGTCTCTGGAAACACCATATATTTT	CASRTNLREVSGNTIYF
TRBJ1-4	TRBV7-2	NA	TRBD1	TGTGCCAGCAGCTTACCTCGACAGGGCACCAATGAAAAACTGTTTTTT	CASSLPRQGTNEKLFF
TRBJ1-1	TRBV6-5	NA	TRBD1	TGTGCCAGCACCAAAGCCCAGGGGGCTACAGCTTTCTTT	CASTKAQGATAFF
TRBJ1-1	TRBV27	few	NA	TGTGCCAGCAGTACCCATCAGTTTAGAGCTGAAGCTTTCTTT	CASSTHQFRAEAFF
TRBJ1-1	TRBV11-1	many	TRBD1	TGTGCCAGCAGCTTGACAGGGGCCACTGAAGCTTTCTTT	CASSLTGATEAFF
TRBJ2-7	TRBV11-2	NA	TRBD2	TGTGCCAGCAGAAATATAGCGGGGGTCGGCGAGCAGTACTTC	CASRNIAGVGEQYF
TRBJ2-1	TRBV5-4	NA	TRBD2	TGTGCCAGCAGCCCACCCGGGACTAGCGGGTTCGTCAATGAGCAGTTCTTC	CASSPPGTSGFVNEQFF
TRBJ1-5	TRBV4-3	few	NA	TGCGCCAGCAGCCAAGGGGCGGGCAATCAGCCCCAGCATTTT	CASSQGAGNQPQHF
TRBJ1-5	TRBV20-1	few	NA	TGCAGTGCTAGGTCAGGGAATCATCAGCCCCAGCATTTT	CSARSGNHQPQHF
TRBJ2-3	TRBV6-2/TRBV6-3	NA	TRBD1	TGTGCCAGCAGTTGGGCAGGGGGCGCAGATACGCAGTATTTT	CASSWAGGADTQYF